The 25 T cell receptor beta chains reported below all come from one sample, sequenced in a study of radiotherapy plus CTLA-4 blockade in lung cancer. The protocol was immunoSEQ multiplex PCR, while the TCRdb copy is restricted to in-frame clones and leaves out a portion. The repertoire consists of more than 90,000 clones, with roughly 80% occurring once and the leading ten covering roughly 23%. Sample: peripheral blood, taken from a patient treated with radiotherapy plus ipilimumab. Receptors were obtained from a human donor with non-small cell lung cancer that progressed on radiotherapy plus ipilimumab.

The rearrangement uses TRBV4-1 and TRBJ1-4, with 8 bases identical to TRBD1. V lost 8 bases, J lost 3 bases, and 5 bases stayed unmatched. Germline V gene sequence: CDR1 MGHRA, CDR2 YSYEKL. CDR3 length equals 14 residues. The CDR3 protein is CASHQGAANEKLFF. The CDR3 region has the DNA TGCGCCAGCCATCAGGGGGCAGCTAATGAAAAACTGTTTTTT.

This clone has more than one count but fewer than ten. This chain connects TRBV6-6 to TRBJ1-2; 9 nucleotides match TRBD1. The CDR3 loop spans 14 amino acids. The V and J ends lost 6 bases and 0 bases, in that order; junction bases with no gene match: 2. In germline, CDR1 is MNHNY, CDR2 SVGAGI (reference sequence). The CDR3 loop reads CASSDRGTNYGYTF. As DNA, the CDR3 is TGTGCCAGCAGCGACAGGGGGACTAACTATGGCTACACCTTC.

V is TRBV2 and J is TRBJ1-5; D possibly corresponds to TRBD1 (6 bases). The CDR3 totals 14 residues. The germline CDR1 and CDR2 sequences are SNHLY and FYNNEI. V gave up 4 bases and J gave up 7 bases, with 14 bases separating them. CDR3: CASSVGGLRQPQHF. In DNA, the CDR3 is TGTGCCAGCAGTGTAGGGGGTTTGCGGCAGCCCCAGCATTTT.

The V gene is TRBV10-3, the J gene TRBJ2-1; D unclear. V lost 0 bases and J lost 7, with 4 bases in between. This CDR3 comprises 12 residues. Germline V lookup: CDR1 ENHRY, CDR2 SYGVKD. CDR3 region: CAISESGNEQFF. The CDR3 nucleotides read TGTGCCATCAGTGAGTCGGGGAATGAGCAGTTCTTC.

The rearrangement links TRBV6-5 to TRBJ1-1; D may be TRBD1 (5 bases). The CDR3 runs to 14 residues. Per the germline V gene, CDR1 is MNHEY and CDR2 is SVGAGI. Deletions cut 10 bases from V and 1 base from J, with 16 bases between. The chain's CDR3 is CATKKPQGNTEAFF. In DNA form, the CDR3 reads TGTGCCACCAAAAAACCCCAGGGGAACACTGAAGCTTTCTTT.

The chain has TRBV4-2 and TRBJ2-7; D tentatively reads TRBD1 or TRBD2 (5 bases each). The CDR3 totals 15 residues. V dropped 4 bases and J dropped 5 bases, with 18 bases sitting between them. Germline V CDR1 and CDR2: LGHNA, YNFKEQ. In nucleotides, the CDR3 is TGTGCCAGCAGCCTCTCTTTGGTGGGGGATAACGAGCAGTACTTC. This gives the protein CASSLSLVGDNEQYF.

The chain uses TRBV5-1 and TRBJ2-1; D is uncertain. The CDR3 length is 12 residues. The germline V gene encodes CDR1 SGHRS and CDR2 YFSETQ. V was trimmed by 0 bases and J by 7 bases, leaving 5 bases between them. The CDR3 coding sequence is TGCGCCAGCAGCTTGGAAGGGAATGAGCAGTTCTTC. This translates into CASSLEGNEQFF.

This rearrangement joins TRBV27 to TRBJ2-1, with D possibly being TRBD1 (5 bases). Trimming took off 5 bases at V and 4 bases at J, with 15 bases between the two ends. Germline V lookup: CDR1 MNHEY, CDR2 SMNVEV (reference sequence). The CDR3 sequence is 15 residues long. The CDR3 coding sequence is TGTGCCAGCAGTCTGGGTGGGGCAGCATACAATGAGCAGTTCTTC. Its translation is CASSLGGAAYNEQFF.

In nucleotides, the CDR3 is TGCAGTGTCATGACGGTCACTGAAGCTTTCTTT. Translated, it gives CSVMTVTEAFF. The chain recombines TRBV20-1 with TRBJ1-1, with D unresolved. V was trimmed by 7 bases and J by 4 bases, leaving 10 bases between them. CDR1 is DFQATT, CDR2 SNEGSKA, per germline (reference sequence). CDR3 length equals 11 residues.

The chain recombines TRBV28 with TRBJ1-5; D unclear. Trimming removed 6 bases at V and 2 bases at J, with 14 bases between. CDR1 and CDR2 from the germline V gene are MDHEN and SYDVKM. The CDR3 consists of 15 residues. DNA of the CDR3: TGTGCCAGCAGGAGGGAGACGAGACGCAATCAGCCCCAGCATTTT. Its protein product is CASRRETRRNQPQHF.

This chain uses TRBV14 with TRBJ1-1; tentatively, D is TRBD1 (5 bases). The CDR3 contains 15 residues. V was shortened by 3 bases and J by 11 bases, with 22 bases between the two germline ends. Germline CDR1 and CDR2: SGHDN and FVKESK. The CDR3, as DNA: TGTGCCAGCAGCCAGCTAGGCGGGGGGAAGGAGGTGGCTTTCTTT. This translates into CASSQLGGGKEVAFF. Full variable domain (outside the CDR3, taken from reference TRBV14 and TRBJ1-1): EAGVTQFPSHSVIEKGQTVTLRCDPISGHDNLYWYRRVMGKEIKFLLHFVKESKQDESGMPNNRFLAERTGGTYSTLKVQPAELEDSGVYFCASSQLGGGKEVAFFGQGTRLTVV.

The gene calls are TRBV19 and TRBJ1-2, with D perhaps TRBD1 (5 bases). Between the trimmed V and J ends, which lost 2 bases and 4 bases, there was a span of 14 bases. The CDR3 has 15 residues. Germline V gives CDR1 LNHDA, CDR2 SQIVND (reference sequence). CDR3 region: CASSILAVGTYGYTF. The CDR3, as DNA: TGTGCCAGTAGTATACTGGCGGTAGGGACCTATGGCTACACCTTC.

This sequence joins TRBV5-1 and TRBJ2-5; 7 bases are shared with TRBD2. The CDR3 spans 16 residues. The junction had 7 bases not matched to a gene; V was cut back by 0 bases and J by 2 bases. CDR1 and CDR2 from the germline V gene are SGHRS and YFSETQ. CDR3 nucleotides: TGCGCCAGCAGCTTGGCCCTAGCGGTGGGACAAGAGACCCAGTACTTC. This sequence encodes CASSLALAVGQETQYF. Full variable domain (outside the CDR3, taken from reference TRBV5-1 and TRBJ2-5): KAGVTQTPRYLIKTRGQQVTLSCSPISGHRSVSWYQQTPGQGLQFLFEYFSETQRNKGNFPGRFSGRQFSNSRSEMNVSTLELGDSALYLCASSLALAVGQETQYFGPGTRLLVL.

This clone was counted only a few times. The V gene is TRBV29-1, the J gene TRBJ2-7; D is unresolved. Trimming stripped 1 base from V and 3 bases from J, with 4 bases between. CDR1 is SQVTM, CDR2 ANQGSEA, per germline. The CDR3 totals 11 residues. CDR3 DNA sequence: TGCAGCGTTGAAGCCAGCTACGAGCAGTACTTC. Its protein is CSVEASYEQYF.

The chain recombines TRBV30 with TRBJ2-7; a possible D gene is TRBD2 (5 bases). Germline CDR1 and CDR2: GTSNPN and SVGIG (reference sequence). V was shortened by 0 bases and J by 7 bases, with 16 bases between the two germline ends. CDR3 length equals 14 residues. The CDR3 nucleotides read TGTGCCTGGAGTGTGGCGGGCCTCGCCGGGGAGCAGTACGTC. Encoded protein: CAWSVAGLAGEQYV.

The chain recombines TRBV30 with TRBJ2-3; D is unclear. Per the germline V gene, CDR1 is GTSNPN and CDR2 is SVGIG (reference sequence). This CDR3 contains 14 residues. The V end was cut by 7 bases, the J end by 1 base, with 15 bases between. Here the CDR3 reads CAFLGSLGTDTQYF. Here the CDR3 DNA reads TGTGCCTTTCTCGGGTCATTGGGCACAGATACGCAGTATTTT.

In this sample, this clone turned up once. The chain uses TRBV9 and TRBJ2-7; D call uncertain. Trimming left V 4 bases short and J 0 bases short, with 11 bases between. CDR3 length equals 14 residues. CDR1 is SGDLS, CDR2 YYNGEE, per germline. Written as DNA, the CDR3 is TGTGCCAGCAGCCCTTCTACTCACTCCTACGAGCAGTACTTC. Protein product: CASSPSTHSYEQYF.

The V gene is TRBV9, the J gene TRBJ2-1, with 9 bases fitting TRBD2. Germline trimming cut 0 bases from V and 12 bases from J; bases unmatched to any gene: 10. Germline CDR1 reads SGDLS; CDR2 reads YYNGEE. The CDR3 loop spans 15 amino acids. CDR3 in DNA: TGTGCCAGCAGCGTAGAGGCAGGGACTAGCTGGACGCAGTTCTTC. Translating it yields CASSVEAGTSWTQFF.

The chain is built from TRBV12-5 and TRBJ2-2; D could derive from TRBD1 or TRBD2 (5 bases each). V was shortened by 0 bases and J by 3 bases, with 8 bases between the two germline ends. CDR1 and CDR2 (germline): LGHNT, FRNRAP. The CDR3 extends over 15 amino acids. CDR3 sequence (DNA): TGTGCTAGTGGTTTGGTACTGGGACACACCGGGGAGCTGTTTTTT. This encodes CASGLVLGHTGELFF. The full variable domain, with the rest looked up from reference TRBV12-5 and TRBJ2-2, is DARVTQTPRHKVTEMGQEVTMRCQPILGHNTVFWYRQTMMQGLELLAYFRNRAPLDDSGMPKDRFSAEMPDATLATLKIQPSEPRDSAVYFCASGLVLGHTGELFFGEGSRLTVL.

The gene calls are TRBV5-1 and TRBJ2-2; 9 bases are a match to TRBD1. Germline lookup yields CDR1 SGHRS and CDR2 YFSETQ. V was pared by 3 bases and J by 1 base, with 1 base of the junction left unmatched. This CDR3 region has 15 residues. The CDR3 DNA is TGCGCCAGCAGCTCGACAGGGGGGAACACCGGGGAGCTGTTTTTT. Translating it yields CASSSTGGNTGELFF.

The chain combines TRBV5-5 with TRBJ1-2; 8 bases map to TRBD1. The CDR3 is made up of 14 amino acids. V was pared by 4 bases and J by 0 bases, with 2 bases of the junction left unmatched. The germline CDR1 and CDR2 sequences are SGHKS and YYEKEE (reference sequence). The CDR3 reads CASSLQGANYGYTF. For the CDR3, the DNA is TGTGCCAGCAGCCTACAGGGGGCTAACTATGGCTACACCTTC.

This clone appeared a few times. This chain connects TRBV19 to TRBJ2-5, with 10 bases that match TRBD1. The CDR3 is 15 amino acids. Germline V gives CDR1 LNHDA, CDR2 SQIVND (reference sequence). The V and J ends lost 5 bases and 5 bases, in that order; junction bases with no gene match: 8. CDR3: CASSPQTGGFETQYF. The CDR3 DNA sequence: TGTGCCAGTAGTCCTCAGACAGGGGGCTTTGAGACCCAGTACTTC.

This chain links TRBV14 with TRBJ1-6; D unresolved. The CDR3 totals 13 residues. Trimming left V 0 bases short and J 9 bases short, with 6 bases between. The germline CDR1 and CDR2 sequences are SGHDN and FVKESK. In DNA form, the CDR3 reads TGTGCCAGCAGCCAAGAGCTGGGTTCACCCCTCCACTTT. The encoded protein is CASSQELGSPLHF.

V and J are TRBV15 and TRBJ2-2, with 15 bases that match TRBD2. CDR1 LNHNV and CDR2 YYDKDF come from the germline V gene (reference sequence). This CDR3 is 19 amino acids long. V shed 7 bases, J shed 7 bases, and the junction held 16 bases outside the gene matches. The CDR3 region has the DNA TGTGCCACCACCACGTCTACGGGACTAGCGGGAGGTCGGGACGGGGAGCTGTTTTTT. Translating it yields CATTTSTGLAGGRDGELFF.

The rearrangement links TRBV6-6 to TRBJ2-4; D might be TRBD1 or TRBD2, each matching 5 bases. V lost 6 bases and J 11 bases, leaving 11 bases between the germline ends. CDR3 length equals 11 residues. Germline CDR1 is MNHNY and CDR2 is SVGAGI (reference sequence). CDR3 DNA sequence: TGTGCCAGCAGCCCTTTGGGGGTTCAGTACTTC. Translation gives CASSPLGVQYF.